The rows below give T cell receptor beta chains drawn from one sample of a study of OX40 agonist ivuxolimab in advanced cancers. This table comes from immunoSEQ multiplex PCR, and its TCRdb copy is limited to in-frame clones, with some not included. The repertoire holds about 77,000 clones, with roughly nine tenths as singletons. The sequenced sample was CD4+ or CD8+ T cells sorted from blood, obtained in a trial of the OX40 agonist ivuxolimab. These receptors originate from an adult with an advanced solid tumor such as melanoma, head and neck, liver or kidney cancer. CDR3s include the opening cysteine and the closing phenylalanine or tryptophan. The order of the fields is J gene, clone size, V gene, D gene, CDR3 protein, CDR3 DNA. The D gene is left open where the match is weak. Size is stated for part of the rows, as once, few or many counts, or as a class when the clone is expanded.

>TRBJ1-5|NA|TRBV28|NA
CASSLVGPGTSNQPQHF
TGTGCCAGCAGTTTAGTGGGGCCGGGGACGAGCAATCAGCCCCAGCATTTT
>TRBJ2-7|NA|TRBV11-2|NA
CASSQDGGRVDEQYF
TGTGCCAGCAGCCAGGATGGGGGCAGAGTGGACGAGCAGTACTTC
>TRBJ2-7|NA|TRBV7-3|NA
CASSLFQNYEQYF
TGTGCCAGCAGCTTATTTCAAAACTACGAGCAGTACTTC
>TRBJ2-7|NA|TRBV7-2|NA
CASSLRQGPYEQYF
TGTGCCAGCAGCTTACGGCAGGGGCCCTACGAGCAGTACTTC
>TRBJ2-1|NA|TRBV14|NA
CASSQGVAGEQFF
TGTGCCAGCAGCCAAGGCGTCGCCGGGGAGCAGTTCTTC
>TRBJ2-7|NA|TRBV6-6|NA
CASSGQAYEQYF
TGTGCCAGCAGTGGACAAGCCTACGAGCAGTACTTC
>TRBJ2-6|NA|TRBV15|NA
CATSRTTTGWDLSGANVLTF
TGTGCCACCAGCAGAACCACGACGGGGTGGGACCTCTCTGGGGCCAACGTCCTGACTTTC
>TRBJ1-4|NA|TRBV28|TRBD1
CASSPTGTGNEKLFF
TGTGCCAGCAGCCCTACCGGGACAGGGAATGAAAAACTGTTTTTT
>TRBJ1-1|NA|TRBV7-9|NA
CASSFGANTEAFF
TGTGCCAGCAGCTTTGGGGCAAACACTGAAGCTTTCTTT
>TRBJ2-7|NA|TRBV7-2|TRBD2
CASRRGLSHYEQYF
TGTGCCAGCAGGCGGGGACTATCCCACTACGAGCAGTACTTC
>TRBJ1-2|NA|TRBV19|TRBD1
CASSIAGTGGGYGYTF
TGTGCCAGTAGTATCGCCGGGACAGGGGGCGGCTATGGCTACACCTTC
>TRBJ2-7|NA|TRBV28|TRBD1
CASSSPGQGSEQYF
TGTGCCAGCAGTTCCCCGGGACAGGGTAGCGAGCAGTACTTC
>TRBJ2-3|NA|TRBV7-2|TRBD2
CASSFGTSGRGADTQYF
TGTGCCAGCAGCTTTGGGACTAGCGGGAGGGGCGCAGATACGCAGTATTTT
>TRBJ2-1|NA|TRBV29-1|TRBD2
CSVVRVSSGRLLGYNEQFF
TGCAGCGTTGTGCGGGTGTCTAGCGGGAGACTACTAGGATACAATGAGCAGTTCTTC
>TRBJ1-2|once|TRBV5-4|NA
CASRRQEFYGYTF
TGTGCCAGCAGACGACAGGAATTCTATGGCTACACCTTC
>TRBJ2-5|NA|TRBV13|TRBD2
CASQVRGRGDETQYF
TGTGCCAGCCAGGTGCGCGGGAGGGGTGATGAGACCCAGTACTTC
>TRBJ2-5|NA|TRBV5-1|NA
CASSFGGSGETQYF
TGCGCCAGCAGCTTTGGGGGGAGCGGGGAGACCCAGTACTTC
>TRBJ2-7|NA|TRBV28|TRBD2
CACTSGYSSSYEQYF
TGTGCCTGTACTAGCGGCTACTCGAGCTCCTACGAGCAGTACTTC
>TRBJ1-1|NA|TRBV7-2|NA
CASSPGTSWAFF
TGTGCCAGCAGCCCAGGGACAAGCTGGGCTTTCTTT
>TRBJ2-1|NA|TRBV28|TRBD2
CASSSGLVSYNEQFF
TGTGCCAGCAGTTCGGGACTAGTTTCCTACAATGAGCAGTTCTTC
>TRBJ2-4|once|TRBV19|TRBD2
CASSIGVLAGGPRAKNIQYF
TGTGCCAGTAGTATAGGGGTTCTAGCGGGAGGGCCTCGAGCCAAAAACATTCAGTACTTC